A single sample gave rise to the 9 T cell receptor beta chains below, sequenced in a study of beta chain features in type 1 diabetes. Points from the study as a whole: In all four CD4+ subsets, TCRB CDR3 length was significantly, moderately reduced in type 1 diabetes.

The authors reverse transcribed all of the isolated RNA, so sequencing captured expressed TCRB transcripts. The method was immunoSEQ multiplex PCR; TCRdb's version includes in-frame clones alone and lacks a portion of them. The repertoire consists of around 100,000 clones, with approximately 30% occurring once and the leading ten covering 0.5% to 0.6%. No cognate antigen is known for these TCRs. Sequences were obtained from central memory CD4+ T cells from blood. The receptors stem from a woman under 30 with type 1 diabetes.

In its sample, this clone was seen once. V is TRBV5-6 and J is TRBJ2-3; 7 nucleotides line up with TRBD2. CDR1 is SGHDT and CDR2 is YYEEEE in the germline V gene. This CDR3 has 15 amino acids. Trimming removed 4 bases from V and 0 bases from J; junction bases left unmatched: 5. The CDR3 loop reads CASSDASGSTDTQYF. Here the CDR3 DNA reads TGTGCCAGCAGCGACGCTAGCGGTAGCACAGATACGCAGTATTTT.

This chain joins TRBV27 and TRBJ1-1; TRBD1 agrees at 7 bases. Germline trimming cut 6 bases from V and 4 bases from J; bases unmatched to any gene: 8. The CDR3 runs to 14 residues. The germline gives CDR1 MNHEY, CDR2 SMNVEV (reference sequence). CDR3 protein: CASSRGQVSTEAFF. The CDR3 DNA reads TGTGCCAGCAGCCGCGGACAGGTCAGCACTGAAGCTTTCTTT.

This clone has only a few counts. This chain links TRBV7-9 with TRBJ1-4; D is undetermined. The germline gives CDR1 SEHNR, CDR2 FQNEAQ (reference sequence). This CDR3 has 15 amino acids. Trimming took off 10 bases at V and 8 bases at J, with 23 bases between the two ends. DNA of the CDR3: TGTGCCACCATTAACCCTAGGACCGGGAACGAAAAACTGTTTTTT. It encodes CATINPRTGNEKLFF.

The rearrangement uses TRBV28 and TRBJ2-3; D remains ambiguous. This CDR3 comprises 11 residues. Germline loops: CDR1 MDHEN, CDR2 SYDVKM. Trimming shortened V by 5 bases and J by 3 bases, and 3 bases separated the two germline ends. The CDR3 loop reads CASSQTDTQYF. CDR3 bases: TGTGCCAGCAGTCAAACAGATACGCAGTATTTT.

This clone has more than one count but fewer than ten. The chain links TRBV4-3 to TRBJ2-1; weak D call: TRBD2 (5 bases). Trimming removed 0 bases from V and 9 bases from J, with 15 bases in between. CDR1 and CDR2 (germline): LGHNA, YSLEER. This CDR3 has 15 amino acids. The CDR3 coding sequence is TGCGCCAGCAGCCAAGATATGAGGGCAAACGGTGAGCAGTTCTTC. Amino acids: CASSQDMRANGEQFF.

The chain has TRBV30 and TRBJ2-5; D remains unclear. The CDR3 is made up of 12 amino acids. Trimming left V 2 bases short and J 2 bases short, with 6 bases between. Germline loops: CDR1 GTSNPN, CDR2 SVGIG (reference sequence). This CDR3 reads CAWSQRQETQYF. The CDR3 DNA sequence: TGTGCCTGGAGTCAACGGCAAGAGACCCAGTACTTC.

The sample holds a few counts of this clone. The CDR3 DNA reads TGTGCCAGCAGTGTATCCGGGAGCCCATCCGGGGAGCTGTTTTTT. It codes for CASSVSGSPSGELFF. The rearrangement links TRBV2 to TRBJ2-2; D is perhaps TRBD2 (6 bases). The germline CDR1 and CDR2 sequences are SNHLY and FYNNEI. Trimming removed 4 bases from V and 6 bases from J, with 15 bases in between. CDR3 length: 15 residues.

V usage is TRBV5-6 and J usage is TRBJ2-2; 9 bases are a match to TRBD1. CDR1 and CDR2 from the germline V gene are SGHDT and YYEEEE. This CDR3 has 15 amino acids. J lost 4 bases, V lost 4 bases, and 5 bases had no gene match. CDR3 nucleotide sequence: TGTGCCAGCAGCAGGGACAGGGCCGGCACCGGGGAGCTGTTTTTT. It translates to CASSRDRAGTGELFF.

This clone was detected once. Written as DNA, the CDR3 is TGCAGCGCCGTAACAGGGGCCGGACCCTCCTATGGCTACACCTTC. Protein sequence: CSAVTGAGPSYGYTF. V usage is TRBV29-1 and J usage is TRBJ1-2; 7 bases line up with TRBD1. J gave up 4 bases and V 7 bases, and 15 bases lay outside the gene matches. The CDR3 is 15 residues long. Germline CDR1 is SQVTM and CDR2 is ANQGSEA.